Below are 8 T cell receptor beta chains sequenced from a single sample in a study of T cell repertoires in cytomegalovirus infection. MiXCR, run by TCRdb on the reads, gives a single entry per CDR3 protein. Seen here are almost 550,000 distinct CDR3 sequences, 16% observed once, and the top ten hold about 24%. The sample comprised CD8+ T cells from PBMCs. These receptor sequences come from a human donor in good health (CMV status not recorded). Some clones in this sample may be carry-over from other donors' samples.

In this sample, this clonotype turned up a few times. The chain uses TRBV29-1 and TRBJ1-1; 10 bases match TRBD1. The CDR3 has 13 residues. The V gene's germline CDR1 is SQVTM and CDR2 ANQGSEA. V shed 6 bases, J shed 6 bases, and the junction held 7 bases outside the gene matches. This CDR3 reads CSVGGTGDAEAFF. In nucleotides, the CDR3 is TGCAGCGTGGGTGGGACAGGGGATGCTGAAGCTTTCTTT. Full variable domain (remainder filled in from reference TRBV29-1 and TRBJ1-1): SAVISQKPSRDICQRGTSLTIQCQVDSQVTMMFWYRQQPGQSLTLIATANQGSEATYESGFVIDKFPISRPNLTFSTLTVSNMSPEDSSIYLCSVGGTGDAEAFFGQGTRLTVV.

In this sample, this clonotype turned up a few times. The chain employs TRBV10-1 and TRBJ1-5; D is undetermined. Deletions cut 6 bases from V and 1 base from J, with 13 bases between. Germline V gene lookup returns CDR1 WNHNN and CDR2 SYGVQD (reference sequence). The CDR3 loop spans 15 amino acids. The CDR3 sequence is CASSLARESNQPQHF. The CDR3, as DNA: TGCGCCAGCAGCCTAGCAAGGGAGAGCAATCAGCCCCAGCATTTT.

V and J are TRBV28 and TRBJ1-5; D is unclear. CDR1 is MDHEN, CDR2 SYDVKM, per germline. V was shortened by 6 bases and J by 7 bases, with 16 bases between the two germline ends. There are 14 residues in the CDR3. For the CDR3, the DNA is TGTGCCAGCAGATTCATCAGAGTCAGGCAGCCCCAGCATTTT. It translates to CASRFIRVRQPQHF. The variable domain in full, with the rest retrieved from reference TRBV28 and TRBJ1-5, is DVKVTQSSRYLVKRTGEKVFLECVQDMDHENMFWYRQDPGLGLRLIYFSYDVKMKEKGDIPEGYSVSREKKERFSLILESASTNQTSMYLCASRFIRVRQPQHFGDGTRLSIL.

This clonotype occurred many times. The chain has TRBV12-3 or TRBV12-4 and TRBJ2-2, with 11 bases lining up with TRBD2. J was trimmed by 1 base and V by 7 bases; bases with no gene match: 8. This CDR3 has 17 residues. The CDR3 protein is CASKASGGPKNTGELFF. The CDR3 DNA follows: TGTGCCAGCAAGGCTAGCGGGGGGCCCAAGAACACCGGGGAGCTGTTTTTT.

This clonotype was seen repeatedly, ten times or more. The chain joins TRBV7-9 to TRBJ2-5; possibly TRBD2 for D (6 bases). This CDR3 region has 14 residues. Trimming removed 2 bases at V and 5 bases at J, with 12 bases between. Germline values: CDR1 SEHNR, CDR2 FQNEAQ (reference sequence). The CDR3 coding sequence is TGTGCCAGCAGCTTACTGGAGGGAAGGGAGACCCAGTACTTC. Translation: CASSLLEGRETQYF.

This clonotype appeared a few times. The chain carries TRBV7-8 and TRBJ1-1, with TRBD1 as a possible D gene (6 bases). The germline CDR1 and CDR2 sequences are SGHVS and FQNEAQ. This CDR3 is 14 amino acids long. V lost 4 bases to trimming and J lost 2 bases, with 11 bases between them. The CDR3 loop is CASSYKQGNTEAFF. The CDR3 nucleotides are TGTGCCAGCAGCTACAAACAGGGAAACACTGAAGCTTTCTTT.

CDR3 nucleotide sequence: TGCAGCGTTGAACGACTAGCGGGGGCTCTTGGTGAGCAGTTCTTC. Protein product: CSVERLAGALGEQFF. The chain joins TRBV29-1 to TRBJ2-1; TRBD2 agrees at 12 bases. The V and J ends lost 2 bases and 9 bases, in that order; junction bases with no gene match: 8. The length of the CDR3 is 15 residues. CDR1 is SQVTM, CDR2 ANQGSEA, per germline.

This clonotype was recorded at least ten times. The rearrangement uses TRBV12-3 or TRBV12-4 and TRBJ1-4; D is uncertain. The CDR3 is made up of 15 amino acids. Trimming pared 2 bases from V and 5 bases from J, leaving 12 bases between. The CDR3 bases are TGTGCCAGCAGTTTACGCCGGCTAGTAAATGAAAAACTGTTTTTT. Translating it yields CASSLRRLVNEKLFF.